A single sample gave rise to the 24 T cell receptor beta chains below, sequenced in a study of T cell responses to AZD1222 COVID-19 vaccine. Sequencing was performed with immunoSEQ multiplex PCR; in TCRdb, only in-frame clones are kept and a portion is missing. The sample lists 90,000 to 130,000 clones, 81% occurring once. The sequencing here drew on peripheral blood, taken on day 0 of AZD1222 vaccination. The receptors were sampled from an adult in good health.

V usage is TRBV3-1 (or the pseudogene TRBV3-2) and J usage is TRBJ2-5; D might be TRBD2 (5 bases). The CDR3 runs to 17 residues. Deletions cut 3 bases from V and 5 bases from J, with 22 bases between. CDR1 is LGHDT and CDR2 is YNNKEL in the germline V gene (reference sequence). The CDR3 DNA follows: TGTGCCAGCAGCCACCAAGGTGAGGGAGACCTCCGCGAGACCCAGTACTTC. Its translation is CASSHQGEGDLRETQYF.

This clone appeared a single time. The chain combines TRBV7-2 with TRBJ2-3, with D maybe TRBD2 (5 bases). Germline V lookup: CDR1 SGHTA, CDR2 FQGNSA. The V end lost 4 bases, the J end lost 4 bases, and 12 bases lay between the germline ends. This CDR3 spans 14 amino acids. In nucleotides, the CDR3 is TGTGCCAGCAGCTCTGAGGGAAGGGCAGATACGCAGTATTTT. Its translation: CASSSEGRADTQYF.

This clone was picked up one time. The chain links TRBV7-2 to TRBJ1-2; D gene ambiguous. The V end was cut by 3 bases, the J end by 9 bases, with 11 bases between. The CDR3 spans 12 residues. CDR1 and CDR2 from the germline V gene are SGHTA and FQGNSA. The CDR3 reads CASSFGPNRYTF. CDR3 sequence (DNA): TGTGCCAGCAGCTTTGGCCCAAATCGCTACACCTTC.

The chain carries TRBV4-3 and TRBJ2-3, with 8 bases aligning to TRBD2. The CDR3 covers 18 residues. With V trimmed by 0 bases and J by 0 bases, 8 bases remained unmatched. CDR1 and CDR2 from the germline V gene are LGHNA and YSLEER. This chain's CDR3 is CASSQELAGTPSTDTQYF. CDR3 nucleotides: TGCGCCAGCAGCCAAGAGTTAGCGGGAACCCCTAGCACAGATACGCAGTATTTT.

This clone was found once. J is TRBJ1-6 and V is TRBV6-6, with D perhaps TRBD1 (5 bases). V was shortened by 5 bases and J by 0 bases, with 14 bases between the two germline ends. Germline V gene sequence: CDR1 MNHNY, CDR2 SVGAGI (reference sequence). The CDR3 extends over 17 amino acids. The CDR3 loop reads CASSPTAQSSYNSPLHF. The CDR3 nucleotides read TGTGCCAGCAGTCCGACAGCCCAGAGCTCCTATAATTCACCCCTCCACTTT.

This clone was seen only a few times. The CDR3 here is CASSRPEGAKNIQYF. The CDR3 bases are TGTGCCAGCAGTCGGCCTGAAGGGGCCAAAAACATTCAGTACTTC. V usage is TRBV6-5 and J usage is TRBJ2-4; the D is unclear. The CDR3 is 15 amino acids. Germline V lookup: CDR1 MNHEY, CDR2 SVGAGI. V lost 5 bases to trimming and J lost 1 base, with 12 bases between them.

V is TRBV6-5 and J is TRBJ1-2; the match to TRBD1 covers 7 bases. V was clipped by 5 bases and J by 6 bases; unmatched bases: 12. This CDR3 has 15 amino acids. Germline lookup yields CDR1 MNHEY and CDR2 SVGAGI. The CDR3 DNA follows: TGTGCCAGCAGTATCCGACAGGGAGGAGCCCATGGCTACACCTTC. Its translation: CASSIRQGGAHGYTF.

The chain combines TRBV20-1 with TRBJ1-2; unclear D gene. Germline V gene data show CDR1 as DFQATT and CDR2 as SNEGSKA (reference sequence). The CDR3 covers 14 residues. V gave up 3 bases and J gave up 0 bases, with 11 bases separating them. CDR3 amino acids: CSASLQPANYGYTF. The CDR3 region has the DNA TGCAGTGCTAGTCTCCAGCCAGCTAACTATGGCTACACCTTC.

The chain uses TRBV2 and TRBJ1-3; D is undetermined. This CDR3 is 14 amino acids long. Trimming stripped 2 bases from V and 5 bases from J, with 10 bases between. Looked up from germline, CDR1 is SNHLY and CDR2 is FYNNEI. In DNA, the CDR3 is TGTGCCAGCAGTGAAACGAAGGTTCGAAACACCATATATTTT. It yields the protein CASSETKVRNTIYF.

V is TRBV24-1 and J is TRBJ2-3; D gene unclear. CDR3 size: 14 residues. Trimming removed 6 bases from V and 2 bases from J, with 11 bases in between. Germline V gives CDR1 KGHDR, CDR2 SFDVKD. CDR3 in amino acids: CATSSQRLTDTQYF. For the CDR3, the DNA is TGTGCCACCAGTTCACAGCGACTCACAGATACGCAGTATTTT.

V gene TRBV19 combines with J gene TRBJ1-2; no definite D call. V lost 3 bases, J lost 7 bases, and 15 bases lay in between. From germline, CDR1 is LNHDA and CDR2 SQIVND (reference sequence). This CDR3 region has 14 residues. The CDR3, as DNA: TGTGCCAGTAGTATGGAGATCCCCCGCTCTGGCTACACCTTC. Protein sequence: CASSMEIPRSGYTF.

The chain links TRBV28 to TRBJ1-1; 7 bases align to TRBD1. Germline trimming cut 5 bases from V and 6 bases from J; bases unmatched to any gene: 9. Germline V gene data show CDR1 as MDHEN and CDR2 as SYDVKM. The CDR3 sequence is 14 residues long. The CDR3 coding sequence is TGTGCCAGCAGTGTGACAGGGACGTACTCTGAAGCTTTCTTT. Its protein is CASSVTGTYSEAFF.

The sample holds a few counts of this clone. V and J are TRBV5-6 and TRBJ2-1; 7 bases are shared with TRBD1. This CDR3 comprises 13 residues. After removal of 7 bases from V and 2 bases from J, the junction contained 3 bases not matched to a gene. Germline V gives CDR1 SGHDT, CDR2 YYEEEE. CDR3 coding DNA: TGTGCCAGCCGGCAGGGGGCCTACAATGAGCAGTTCTTC. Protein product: CASRQGAYNEQFF.

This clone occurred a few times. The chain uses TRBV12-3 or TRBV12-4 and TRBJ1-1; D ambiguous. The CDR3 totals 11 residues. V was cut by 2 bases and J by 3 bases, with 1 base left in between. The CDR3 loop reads CASSLYTEAFF. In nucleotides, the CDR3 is TGTGCCAGCAGTTTATACACTGAAGCTTTCTTT.

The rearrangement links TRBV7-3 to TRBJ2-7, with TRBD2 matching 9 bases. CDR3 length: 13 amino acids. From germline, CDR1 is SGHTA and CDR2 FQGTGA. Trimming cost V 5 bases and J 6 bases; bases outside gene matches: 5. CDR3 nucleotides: TGTGCCAGCAGCCAAGCGGGGGGATTCGAGCAGTACTTC. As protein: CASSQAGGFEQYF.

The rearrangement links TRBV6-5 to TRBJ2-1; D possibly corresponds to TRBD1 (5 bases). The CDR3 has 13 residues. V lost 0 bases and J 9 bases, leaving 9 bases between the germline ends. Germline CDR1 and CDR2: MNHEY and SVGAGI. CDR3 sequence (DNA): TGTGCCAGCAGTTACTCGGGGCTTGGTGAGCAGTTCTTC. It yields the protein CASSYSGLGEQFF.

The DNA for the CDR3 is TGTGCCAGCAGTAGGGACAAAAAGTCGGGCACTGAAGCTTTCTTT. This translates into CASSRDKKSGTEAFF. This chain uses TRBV28 with TRBJ1-1; D might be TRBD1 (6 bases). Germline lookup yields CDR1 MDHEN and CDR2 SYDVKM. CDR3 size: 15 residues. V lost 5 bases and J 4 bases, leaving 17 bases between the germline ends.

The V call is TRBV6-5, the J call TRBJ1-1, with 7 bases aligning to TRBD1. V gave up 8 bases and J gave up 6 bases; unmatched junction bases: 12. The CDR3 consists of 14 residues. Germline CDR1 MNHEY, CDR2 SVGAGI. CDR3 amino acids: CASAQGGTASEAFF. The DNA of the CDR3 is TGTGCCAGCGCCCAAGGGGGGACAGCCTCTGAAGCTTTCTTT.

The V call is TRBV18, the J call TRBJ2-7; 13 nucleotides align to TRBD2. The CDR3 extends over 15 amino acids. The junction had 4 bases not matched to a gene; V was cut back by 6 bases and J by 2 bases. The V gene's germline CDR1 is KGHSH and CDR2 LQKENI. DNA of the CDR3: TGTGCCAGCTCCCCGGGACTAGCGGGACCCTACGAGCAGTACTTC. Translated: CASSPGLAGPYEQYF.

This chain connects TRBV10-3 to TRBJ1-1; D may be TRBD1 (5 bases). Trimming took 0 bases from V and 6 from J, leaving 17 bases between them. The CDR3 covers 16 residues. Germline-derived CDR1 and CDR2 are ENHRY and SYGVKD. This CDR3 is CAISESFLRGSAEAFF. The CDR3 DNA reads TGTGCCATCAGTGAGTCGTTTCTCCGGGGCTCGGCTGAAGCTTTCTTT.

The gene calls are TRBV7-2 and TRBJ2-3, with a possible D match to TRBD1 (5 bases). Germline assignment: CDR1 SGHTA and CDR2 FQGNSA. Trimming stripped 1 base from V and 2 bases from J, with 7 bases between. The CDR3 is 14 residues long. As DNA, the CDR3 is TGTGCCAGCAGCTTAGGGACACCCACAGATACGCAGTATTTT. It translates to CASSLGTPTDTQYF.

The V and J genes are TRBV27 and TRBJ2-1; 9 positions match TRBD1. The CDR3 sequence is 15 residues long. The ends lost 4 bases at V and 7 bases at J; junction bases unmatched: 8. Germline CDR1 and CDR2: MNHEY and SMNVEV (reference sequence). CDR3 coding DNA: TGTGCCAGCAGTTCCCGGACAGGGGTAGGAAATGAGCAGTTCTTC. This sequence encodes CASSSRTGVGNEQFF.

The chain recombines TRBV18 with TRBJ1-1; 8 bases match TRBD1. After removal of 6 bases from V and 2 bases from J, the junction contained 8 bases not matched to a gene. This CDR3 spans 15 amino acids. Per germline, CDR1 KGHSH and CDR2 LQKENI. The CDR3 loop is CASSSWTGRNTEAFF. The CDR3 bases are TGTGCCAGCTCCTCTTGGACAGGGCGAAACACTGAAGCTTTCTTT.

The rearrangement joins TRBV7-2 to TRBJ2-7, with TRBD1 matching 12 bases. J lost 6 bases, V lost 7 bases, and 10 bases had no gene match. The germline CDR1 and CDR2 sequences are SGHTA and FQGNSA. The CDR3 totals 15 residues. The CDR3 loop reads CASIPNPGQGAEQYF. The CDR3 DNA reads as TGTGCCAGCATCCCCAATCCGGGACAGGGGGCCGAGCAGTACTTC.